This is a list of T cell receptor beta chains from one sample in a study of cytomegalovirus exposure and HLA in healthy donors. TCRdb's table, derived via immunoSEQ multiplex PCR, lists solely in-frame clones and lacks some. Of some 110,000 clones listed, under 80% are singletons. Sequenced sample: PBMCs. All receptors derive from a woman aged 50 to 60 in good health and CMV-seropositive. Both conserved end residues are part of each CDR3. Fields, in order: CDR3 protein, V gene, J gene, D gene. A D gene is named only where the DNA matches it firmly.

CDR3: CASSPPGAKETQYF; V: TRBV18; J: TRBJ2-5; D: -
CDR3: CASKARTGESYEQYF; V: TRBV19; J: TRBJ2-7; D: TRBD1
CDR3: CASSIGSTDTQYF; V: TRBV19; J: TRBJ2-3; D: -
CDR3: CAWSVPGSGEQFF; V: TRBV30; J: TRBJ2-1; D: -
CDR3: CASSWDPGLAGSEQFF; V: TRBV7-6; J: TRBJ2-1; D: TRBD2
CDR3: CASSIAWRGGATDTQYF; V: TRBV5-4; J: TRBJ2-3; D: TRBD2
CDR3: CASSFSRGNKNIQYF; V: TRBV6-5; J: TRBJ2-4; D: TRBD2
CDR3: CASSQDSRQGGGAIYF; V: TRBV4-1; J: TRBJ2-7; D: TRBD1
CDR3: CASSRDRSNTEAFF; V: TRBV27; J: TRBJ1-1; D: TRBD1
CDR3: CASSQEGRGQPQHF; V: TRBV4-3; J: TRBJ1-5; D: -
CDR3: CASRQTVNYGYTF; V: TRBV2; J: TRBJ1-2; D: -
CDR3: CASSLGASGSYEQYF; V: TRBV7-2; J: TRBJ2-7; D: TRBD2
CDR3: CASSEGTALGDSQYF; V: TRBV6-1; J: TRBJ2-5; D: -
CDR3: CASSSPTVDTDTQYF; V: TRBV7-9; J: TRBJ2-3; D: -
CDR3: CASSLADRANYGYTF; V: TRBV5-5; J: TRBJ1-2; D: TRBD1
CDR3: CASSLGQGNQPQHF; V: TRBV7-2; J: TRBJ1-5; D: TRBD1
CDR3: CASRTGLFATTQHF; V: TRBV6-5; J: TRBJ1-5; D: -
CDR3: CASSPGQGADYEQYF; V: TRBV4-1; J: TRBJ2-7; D: TRBD1
CDR3: CASSLRRASGGLQEQYF; V: TRBV27; J: TRBJ2-7; D: TRBD2
CDR3: CASSNIETQYF; V: TRBV7-8; J: TRBJ2-5; D: -
CDR3: CASSRGQGYNEQFF; V: TRBV4-1; J: TRBJ2-1; D: TRBD1
CDR3: CASSPKAGVAEAFF; V: TRBV7-9; J: TRBJ1-1; D: -
CDR3: CASSLAAGLTEAFF; V: TRBV7-2; J: TRBJ1-1; D: -
CDR3: CAISEYNQETQYF; V: TRBV10-3; J: TRBJ2-5; D: -
CDR3: CASSKPTEAIDTQYF; V: TRBV2; J: TRBJ2-3; D: -
CDR3: CASSLSGGMSTDTQYF; V: TRBV4-2; J: TRBJ2-3; D: TRBD2
CDR3: CASSPSTGGGSYEQYF; V: TRBV18; J: TRBJ2-7; D: TRBD1
CDR3: CASSLVSSLREKLFF; V: TRBV7-2; J: TRBJ1-4; D: -
CDR3: CASSNQGTGEQYF; V: TRBV2; J: TRBJ2-7; D: -
CDR3: CAWTTYSNTEAFF; V: TRBV30; J: TRBJ1-1; D: -
CDR3: CASSLPPGTGRNNEQFF; V: TRBV27; J: TRBJ2-1; D: TRBD1
CDR3: CASSQRYRGTEAFF; V: TRBV4-3; J: TRBJ1-1; D: TRBD1
CDR3: CASSLFRDRSSYEQYF; V: TRBV5-8; J: TRBJ2-7; D: TRBD1
CDR3: CASSHPTGENIQYF; V: TRBV7-2; J: TRBJ2-4; D: TRBD1
CDR3: CASSVVDREQFF; V: TRBV9; J: TRBJ2-1; D: -
CDR3: CASSLASVPTYEQYF; V: TRBV7-6; J: TRBJ2-7; D: -
CDR3: CASNLLAGASVDTQYF; V: TRBV28; J: TRBJ2-3; D: TRBD2
CDR3: CASSLNVRVAGANVLTF; V: TRBV7-3; J: TRBJ2-6; D: -
CDR3: CASSQDHGGKAFF; V: TRBV4-2; J: TRBJ1-1; D: -
CDR3: CSVRQGGQPQHF; V: TRBV29-1; J: TRBJ1-5; D: -
CDR3: CASSIIGRSLAGVAADTQYF; V: TRBV19; J: TRBJ2-3; D: TRBD2
CDR3: CASSDRGHTDTQYF; V: TRBV6-6; J: TRBJ2-3; D: TRBD1
CDR3: CASKWGQGFGYTF; V: TRBV28; J: TRBJ1-2; D: TRBD1
CDR3: CSVDGQKQYF; V: TRBV29-1; J: TRBJ2-3; D: -
CDR3: CASSNRVLTGELFF; V: TRBV6-5; J: TRBJ2-2; D: -
CDR3: CASSKGRDSNSPLHF; V: TRBV21-1; J: TRBJ1-6; D: -
CDR3: CASSLSRAYEQYF; V: TRBV13; J: -; D: -
CDR3: CASSPQGGGTEAFF; V: TRBV7-2; J: TRBJ1-1; D: -
CDR3: CSVEGPTGTENTGELFF; V: TRBV29-1; J: TRBJ2-2; D: TRBD1
CDR3: CASRIIRDSYNEQFF; V: TRBV28; J: TRBJ2-1; D: -
CDR3: CASSPGQGDSYTF; V: TRBV18; J: TRBJ1-2; D: TRBD1
CDR3: CASRLAGQGADTGELFF; V: TRBV12-2; J: TRBJ2-2; D: -
CDR3: CSVEQQDTEAFF; V: TRBV29-1; J: TRBJ1-1; D: -
CDR3: CASSYAGEGIKQFF; V: TRBV6-5; J: TRBJ2-1; D: -